This is a list of T cell receptor beta chains from one sample in a study of cytomegalovirus exposure and HLA in healthy donors. Clones were read by immunoSEQ multiplex PCR, and TCRdb kept only the in-frame ones, dropping some. The data show tens of thousands of clones, with approximately 80% seen just once and approximately 9% held by the top ten. The specimen sequenced was PBMCs. The receptors originated from a woman aged 40-49 years in good health and CMV-seropositive. Both conserved end residues are part of each CDR3. The D gene is left open where the match is weak. Clone size is given for some rows only: seen once, a few or many times, or a class if the clone is expanded.

NA	TRBJ2-2	NA	TRBV7-9	CSSSLRSGELFF	TGTTCCAGCAGCTTAAGGAGCGGGGAGCTGTTTTTT
TRBD1	TRBJ1-2	NA	TRBV18	CASSTDRAGDGYTF	TGTGCCAGCTCAACCGACAGGGCCGGAGATGGCTACACCTTC
NA	TRBJ2-7	NA	TRBV19	CASSPTGSTYEQYF	TGTGCCAGTAGCCCCACCGGGTCAACCTACGAGCAGTACTTC
NA	TRBJ2-7	NA	TRBV2	CASRDGLKGEQYF	TGTGCCAGCAGGGACGGACTTAAAGGCGAGCAGTACTTC
NA	TRBJ2-3	NA	TRBV15	CATSRVPQGDTQYF	TGTGCCACCAGCAGAGTACCCCAGGGAGATACGCAGTATTTT
NA	TRBJ1-1	NA	TRBV7-8	CASTRGGGAITEAFF	TGTGCCAGCACCAGAGGAGGGGGGGCGATCACTGAAGCTTTCTTT
TRBD1	TRBJ1-1	NA	TRBV27	CASSPLTGWTEAFF	TGTGCCAGCAGTCCCTTGACAGGGTGGACTGAAGCTTTCTTT
NA	TRBJ2-7	NA	TRBV28	CASRTGPRYEQYF	TGTGCCAGCAGGACAGGCCCGAGGTACGAGCAGTACTTC
NA	TRBJ2-4	NA	TRBV4-2	CASSHAVWQRGGLAKNIQYF	TGTGCCAGCAGCCATGCGGTGTGGCAGAGGGGGGGGCTGGCCAAAAACATTCAGTACTTC
NA	TRBJ2-2	NA	TRBV7-7	CASSRNRNANTGELFF	TGTGCCAGCAGCCGGAACAGGAACGCGAACACCGGGGAGCTGTTTTTT
NA	TRBJ1-5	NA	TRBV2	CASSADPGSNQPQHF	TGTGCCAGCAGTGCTGATCCCGGTAGCAATCAGCCCCAGCATTTT
NA	TRBJ2-7	NA	TRBV27	CASGVGAISYEQYF	TGTGCCAGCGGCGTTGGGGCCATCTCCTACGAGCAGTACTTC
NA	TRBJ2-5	once	TRBV5-1	CASSPIGGVQETQYF	TGCGCCAGCAGCCCAATCGGGGGAGTACAAGAGACCCAGTACTTC
TRBD2	TRBJ2-1	NA	TRBV6-4	CASSVLAASYNEQFF	TGTGCCAGCAGTGTTCTAGCGGCCTCCTACAATGAGCAGTTCTTC
TRBD1	TRBJ1-4	NA	TRBV10-1	CAIKQGAANEKLFF	TGCGCCATAAAACAGGGGGCGGCTAATGAAAAACTGTTTTTT
TRBD1	TRBJ2-5	NA	TRBV5-4	CASSRQGARETQYF	TGTGCCAGCAGCAGACAGGGGGCCCGAGAGACCCAGTACTTC
NA	TRBJ2-7	NA	TRBV6-1	CASRAESYEQYF	TGTGCCAGCCGCGCCGAAAGCTACGAGCAGTACTTC
NA	TRBJ2-2	NA	TRBV18	CASSAQSNTGELFF	TGTGCCAGCTCGGCCCAGTCGAACACCGGGGAGCTGTTTTTT
TRBD1	TRBJ2-7	NA	TRBV10-3	CAISESTGTAFYEQYF	TGTGCCATCAGTGAGTCGACTGGGACAGCGTTCTACGAGCAGTACTTC
NA	TRBJ1-3	NA	TRBV19	CASSPRTGAGNTIYF	TGTGCCAGTAGTCCCCGGACCGGGGCTGGAAACACCATATATTTT
NA	TRBJ2-4	NA	TRBV5-1	CASSLGVTKNIQYF	TGCGCCAGCAGCTTGGGAGTGACCAAAAACATTCAGTACTTC
TRBD2	TRBJ2-3	NA	TRBV5-1	CASSRRPSGGGGTDTQYF	TGCGCCAGCAGCCGGCGGCCTAGCGGGGGGGGTGGCACAGATACGCAGTATTTT
TRBD1	TRBJ1-2	NA	TRBV27	CASSSDRDAGYTF	TGTGCCAGCAGTTCGGACAGGGATGCTGGCTACACCTTC
NA	TRBJ2-7	NA	TRBV9	CASSVSAASHYEQYF	TGTGCCAGCAGCGTAAGCGCGGCCTCCCATTACGAGCAGTACTTC
TRBD1	TRBJ2-7	NA	TRBV5-1	CASMLPRGQYEQYF	TGCGCCAGCATGCTCCCTCGGGGACAGTACGAGCAGTACTTC
NA	TRBJ1-6	NA	TRBV6-1	CASSEPGKNSPLHF	TGTGCCAGCAGTGAGCCAGGGAAGAATTCACCCCTCCACTTT
NA	TRBJ1-2	NA	TRBV5-1	CASSLVGSRGTSYGYTF	TGCGCCAGCAGCTTGGTCGGTTCCCGGGGAACAAGCTATGGCTACACCTTC
NA	TRBJ1-5	NA	TRBV6-1	CASTNDNNQPQHF	TGTGCCAGCACCAACGACAACAATCAGCCCCAGCATTTT
TRBD2	TRBJ2-1	NA	TRBV6-1	CASRNGGAPNEQFF	TGTGCCAGCAGAAACGGGGGGGCCCCCAATGAGCAGTTCTTC
TRBD1	TRBJ1-1	NA	TRBV30	CAWSGTGGRNTEAFF	TGTGCCTGGAGTGGGACAGGGGGCCGGAACACTGAAGCTTTCTTT
NA	TRBJ1-1	NA	TRBV6-1	CATYLSRGNTEAFF	TGTGCCACCTATCTAAGCCGTGGGAACACTGAAGCTTTCTTT
TRBD2	TRBJ2-2	NA	TRBV5-1	CASSPGGRGTGELFF	TGCGCCAGCAGCCCCGGTGGGAGGGGCACCGGGGAGCTGTTTTTT
TRBD1	TRBJ1-5	NA	TRBV5-1	CASSLGGYSNQPQHF	TGCGCCAGCAGCTTAGGGGGCTATAGCAATCAGCCCCAGCATTTT
NA	TRBJ2-7	NA	TRBV10-3	CAISESMASYEQYF	TGTGCCATCAGTGAGTCGATGGCCTCCTACGAGCAGTACTTC
TRBD1	TRBJ1-1	few	TRBV6-6	CASSTRQGSAFF	TGTGCCAGCAGTACCCGACAGGGATCTGCTTTCTTT
NA	TRBJ2-1	NA	TRBV7-6	CASSGQGSEQFF	TGTGCCAGCAGCGGTCAGGGGAGTGAGCAGTTCTTC
NA	TRBJ2-1	NA	TRBV5-4	CASSDSGGFSYNEQFF	TGTGCCAGCAGCGATTCAGGGGGGTTCTCCTACAATGAGCAGTTCTTC
TRBD1	TRBJ2-7	NA	TRBV7-6	CASSLAQGLREQYF	TGTGCCAGCAGCTTAGCACAGGGGTTGAGGGAGCAGTACTTC
TRBD1	TRBJ1-3	NA	TRBV10-3	CAISLSGQGAGNTIYF	TGTGCCATCAGTTTATCAGGACAGGGGGCCGGAAACACCATATATTTT
TRBD2	TRBJ2-1	once	TRBV28	CASRISGGSYNEQFF	TGTGCCAGCAGGATCAGCGGGGGGTCCTACAATGAGCAGTTCTTC
NA	TRBJ2-5	NA	TRBV5-1	CASSSLSGDETQYF	TGCGCCAGCAGCTCCTTATCAGGGGACGAGACCCAGTACTTC
TRBD1	TRBJ2-2	NA	TRBV19	CASRTGQSYTGELFF	TGTGCCAGTAGAACGGGACAGTCTTACACCGGGGAGCTGTTTTTT
TRBD1	TRBJ2-7	NA	TRBV7-2	CASSLDRALEQYF	TGTGCCAGCAGCTTGGACAGGGCCTTGGAGCAGTACTTC
TRBD2	TRBJ2-7	NA	TRBV4-2	CASSTFGGAYEQYF	TGTGCCAGCAGCACGTTCGGGGGGGCTTACGAGCAGTACTTC
TRBD1	TRBJ1-3	NA	TRBV28	CASIGDRRSGNTIYF	TGTGCCAGCATCGGGGACAGACGCTCTGGAAACACCATATATTTT
NA	TRBJ1-5	NA	TRBV15	CATSREDRPNQPQHF	TGTGCCACCAGCAGAGAGGACAGACCCAATCAGCCCCAGCATTTT